The clone carrying this T cell receptor (beta chain) was detected only a few times. The data originate from a study of beta chain features in type 1 diabetes. Looked up from germline, CDR1 is SGHTA and CDR2 is FQGNSA. This CDR3 has 16 amino acids. V dropped 4 bases and J dropped 4; count of bases not matched to a gene: 10. Expressed TCRB transcripts were sequenced, since all the RNA that had been isolated was reverse transcribed. This table comes from immunoSEQ multiplex PCR, and its TCRdb copy is limited to in-frame clones, with some not included. The sample records 350,000 to 450,000 clones, over 13% being singletons.

The V and J genes are TRBV7-2 and TRBJ2-1; TRBD1 matches 7 bases. The source material was naive CD4+ T cells from blood. This sequence was found in a woman aged 18-30 years in good health. CDR3 region: CASSSEGGPGYNEQFF. The CDR3 nucleotides read TGTGCCAGCAGCTCCGAAGGGGGCCCGGGTTACAATGAGCAGTTCTTC.